Following are 22 T cell receptor beta chains from one sample sequenced in a study of T-cell memory formation after mild COVID-19. TCRdb re-analysed the 5' RACE reads in MiXCR, keeping a single row per CDR3 protein. The data contain approximately 230,000 distinct CDR3 sequences, around 15% of them singletons. Sequences were obtained from PBMCs or a T cell subset sorted from them (not recorded which). The source of these receptors is a man aged 18 to 30 who had mild COVID-19 (a few samples of this study predate the infection). Cell type and time point are not known.

The chain recombines TRBV12-3 or TRBV12-4 with TRBJ1-1; 9 bases are shared with TRBD1. CDR3 size: 16 residues. The V segment lost 5 bases and the J segment 4 bases; nucleotides outside the gene matches: 11. The CDR3 nucleotides read TGTGCCAGCAGTACCGATTGGGACAGGGAGGGCACTGAAGCTTTCTTT. Translated: CASSTDWDREGTEAFF.

This clonotype was seen a handful of times. The chain is built from TRBV7-8 and TRBJ1-4; 7 nucleotides align to TRBD1. V shed 5 bases, J shed 9 bases, and the junction held 9 bases outside the gene matches. The germline CDR1 and CDR2 sequences are SGHVS and FQNEAQ. This CDR3 has 14 amino acids. CDR3 residues: CASSPDRSMQKLFF. DNA for the CDR3: TGTGCCAGCAGCCCGGACAGGTCGATGCAAAAACTGTTTTTT. The whole variable domain, filled in from reference TRBV7-8 and TRBJ1-4, reads GAGVSQSPRYKVAKRGQDVALRCDPISGHVSLFWYQQALGQGPEFLTYFQNEAQLDKSGLPSDRFFAERPEGSVSTLKIQRTQQEDSAVYLCASSPDRSMQKLFFGSGTQLSVL.

The table lists this clonotype with a few counts. The chain uses TRBV20-1 and TRBJ2-3, with a tentative D call TRBD1 (6 bases). The CDR3 is made up of 11 amino acids. From germline, CDR1 is DFQATT and CDR2 SNEGSKA (reference sequence). The V end was cut by 4 bases, the J end by 6 bases, with 8 bases between. The CDR3 coding sequence is TGCAGTGCTACCACAGGGGATACGCAGTATTTT. Its protein is CSATTGDTQYF.

This clonotype was seen a few times. This rearrangement joins TRBV6-6 to TRBJ1-2; perhaps TRBD1 as D (5 bases). The V gene's germline CDR1 is MNHNY and CDR2 SVGAGI (reference sequence). The ends were cut back, 7 bases at V and 1 base at J, with 19 bases in the middle. The CDR3 loop spans 16 amino acids. DNA of the CDR3: TGTGCCAGCACTCCGGGACCCCCTTACAATAACTATGGCTACACCTTC. Translated, it gives CASTPGPPYNNYGYTF.

This clonotype has only a few counts. The chain uses TRBV20-1 and TRBJ2-6; 8 nucleotides match TRBD2. The CDR3 is made up of 15 amino acids. From germline, CDR1 is DFQATT and CDR2 SNEGSKA (reference sequence). J lost 0 bases, V lost 3 bases, and 1 base had no gene match. The CDR3 DNA reads as TGCAGTGCTAGTAGCGGGGACTCTGGGGCCAACGTCCTGACTTTC. This encodes CSASSGDSGANVLTF.

This clonotype has only a few counts. The chain uses TRBV12-3 or TRBV12-4 and TRBJ2-2; no definite D call. This CDR3 contains 14 residues. The V end was cut by 1 base, the J end by 5 bases, with 8 bases between. The CDR3 nucleotides read TGTGCCAGCAGTTTAGTAAGGGAAACCGGGGAGCTGTTTTTT. This translates into CASSLVRETGELFF.

On this clonotype: Lacking the conserved final phenylalanine or tryptophan, this CDR3 likely reflects a read error. V is TRBV27 and J is TRBJ1-6, with 7 bases aligning to TRBD1. This CDR3 has 15 amino acids. Germline CDR1 and CDR2: MNHEY and SMNVEV (reference sequence). After removal of 4 bases from V and 5 bases from J, the junction contained 5 bases not matched to a gene. In DNA form, the CDR3 reads TGTGCCAGCAGTTATCAGGGGGTAGATAATTCACCCCTCCACTCT. The encoded protein is CASSYQGVDNSPLHS.

This clonotype has only a few counts. The chain is built from TRBV7-9 and TRBJ1-2; D may be TRBD1 (5 bases). Germline V lookup: CDR1 SEHNR, CDR2 FQNEAQ (reference sequence). This CDR3 spans 15 amino acids. V lost 4 bases to trimming and J lost 4 bases, with 16 bases between them. For the CDR3, the DNA is TGTGCCAGCAGCTCGGGACTGGCGTTTGGCTATGGCTACACCTTC. It codes for CASSSGLAFGYGYTF.

This clonotype was observed a handful of times. The chain uses TRBV6-5 and TRBJ2-7, with 12 bases identical to TRBD2. Germline V lookup: CDR1 MNHEY, CDR2 SVGAGI. V lost 6 bases and J lost 7; bases outside the gene matches: 4. The CDR3 extends over 13 amino acids. The CDR3 DNA follows: TGTGCCAGCAGACGACTAGCGGGGGTAGAGCAGTACGTC. This codes for CASRRLAGVEQYV.

This clonotype was seen only a few times. V is TRBV6-5 and J is TRBJ2-7; possibly TRBD2 for D (5 bases). The CDR3 extends over 13 amino acids. The V and J ends lost 0 bases and 3 bases respectively, with 6 bases between them. CDR1 and CDR2 from the germline V gene are MNHEY and SVGAGI. CDR3 sequence (DNA): TGTGCCAGCAGTTACTCCCGGGGCTACGAGCAGTACTTC. Its protein is CASSYSRGYEQYF.

This clonotype was recorded at least ten times. V usage is TRBV20-1 and J usage is TRBJ2-3; perhaps TRBD2 as D (6 bases). Between the trimmed V and J ends, which lost 5 bases and 1 base, there was a span of 13 bases. CDR1 and CDR2 (germline): DFQATT, SNEGSKA (reference sequence). This CDR3 contains 14 residues. CDR3 loop: CSAPRRGGTDTQYF. CDR3 in DNA: TGCAGTGCTCCCCGGCGGGGAGGCACAGATACGCAGTATTTT.

J is TRBJ2-1 and V is TRBV25-1, with TRBD1 identical over 11 bases. V lost 3 bases to trimming and J lost 7 bases; unmatched junction nucleotides: 5. Germline-derived CDR1 and CDR2 are MGHDK and SYGVNS. This CDR3 spans 15 amino acids. The CDR3 spells CASSDPDRGRNEQFF. The CDR3 DNA follows: TGTGCCAGCAGTGATCCGGACAGGGGGCGGAATGAGCAGTTCTTC. The complete variable domain, with remaining parts taken from reference TRBV25-1 and TRBJ2-1, reads EADIYQTPRYLVIGTGKKITLECSQTMGHDKMYWYQQDPGMELHLIHYSYGVNSTEKGDLSSESTVSRIRTEHFPLTLESARPSHTSQYLCASSDPDRGRNEQFFGPGTRLTVL.

Only a few counts were recorded for this clonotype. This chain connects TRBV5-1 to TRBJ2-7, with D possibly being TRBD1 or TRBD2 (5 bases each). Trimming took 4 bases from V and 0 from J, leaving 14 bases between them. The CDR3 consists of 15 residues. CDR1 is SGHRS and CDR2 is YFSETQ in the germline V gene. As DNA, the CDR3 is TGCGCCAGCAGCACCGCCGGGGCAGACTCCTACGAGCAGTACGTC. It codes for CASSTAGADSYEQYV.

The chain is built from TRBV5-1 and TRBJ2-5, with D perhaps matching TRBD1 (6 bases). CDR3 length: 14 amino acids. With 3 bases removed from V and 1 base from J, the gap between germline ends came to 10 bases. The germline V gene encodes CDR1 SGHRS and CDR2 YFSETQ. CDR3 bases: TGCGCCAGCAGCTCCCACAGGGTCCAAGAGACCCAGTACTTC. Amino acids: CASSSHRVQETQYF.

This chain uses TRBV2 with TRBJ1-2, with TRBD1 identical over 12 bases. The germline gives CDR1 SNHLY, CDR2 FYNNEI. After removal of 8 bases from V and 4 bases from J, the junction contained 11 bases not matched to a gene. The CDR3 covers 16 residues. The CDR3 protein is CASHSDRDRGLYGYTF. The CDR3 region has the DNA TGTGCCAGCCATTCCGACCGGGACAGGGGGCTCTATGGCTACACCTTC. The entire variable domain, with the rest obtained from reference TRBV2 and TRBJ1-2, is as follows: EPEVTQTPSHQVTQMGQEVILRCVPISNHLYFYWYRQILGQKVEFLVSFYNNEISEKSEIFDDQFSVERPDGSNFTLKIRSTKLEDSAMYFCASHSDRDRGLYGYTFGSGTRLTVV.

This clonotype was recorded at least ten times. The chain links TRBV20-1 to TRBJ2-3; TRBD2 matches 12 bases. The J segment lost 4 bases and the V segment lost 6 bases, leaving 14 bases of the junction unmatched. The CDR3 covers 17 residues. Germline-derived CDR1 and CDR2 are DFQATT and SNEGSKA (reference sequence). The CDR3 DNA sequence: TGCAGTGCCGAAGTACCCCTAGCGGGGGGGCCCGCAGATACGCAGTATTTT. It translates to CSAEVPLAGGPADTQYF.

The chain employs TRBV20-1 and TRBJ2-3; D remains ambiguous. The germline CDR1 and CDR2 sequences are DFQATT and SNEGSKA (reference sequence). The CDR3 is 14 residues long. The V end lost 6 bases, the J end lost 0 bases, and 13 bases lay between the germline ends. The CDR3 region has the DNA TGCAGTGCCTTGTACGTTACTAGCACAGATACGCAGTATTTT. This gives the protein CSALYVTSTDTQYF.

This clonotype occurred a few times. CDR3 sequence: CASSEAGLGNSGANVLTF. The CDR3 DNA is TGTGCCAGCAGTGAAGCAGGGCTAGGGAACTCTGGGGCCAACGTCCTGACTTTC. The chain combines TRBV6-1 with TRBJ2-6; D uncertain. There are 18 residues in the CDR3. Trimming cost V 0 bases and J 0 bases, with 12 bases left between them. Germline V gene lookup returns CDR1 MNHNS and CDR2 SASEGT.

This clonotype has only a few counts. CDR3: CASSSGGRVTDTQYF. For the CDR3, the DNA is TGTGCCAGCTCATCGGGGGGGCGAGTCACAGATACGCAGTATTTT. V gene TRBV28 combines with J gene TRBJ2-3; 8 bases line up with TRBD2. The trim removed 8 bases at V and 2 bases at J, leaving 9 bases unmatched. CDR1 is MDHEN, CDR2 SYDVKM, per germline. The CDR3 spans 15 residues.

The rearrangement links TRBV7-2 to TRBJ2-2, with TRBD2 identical over 8 bases. CDR1 and CDR2 from the germline V gene are SGHTA and FQGNSA. V gave up 3 bases and J gave up 3 bases; unmatched junction bases: 15. The CDR3 totals 19 residues. The CDR3 region is CASSFRTSLTPLDTGELFF. In nucleotides, the CDR3 is TGTGCCAGCAGCTTCCGGACTAGCCTTACCCCCCTGGACACCGGGGAGCTGTTTTTT.

The rearrangement links TRBV6-5 to TRBJ2-3, with D possibly called TRBD1 or TRBD2 (6 bases each). This CDR3 has 16 amino acids. Looked up from germline, CDR1 is MNHEY and CDR2 is SVGAGI. V was cut by 5 bases and J by 3 bases, with 18 bases left in between. The CDR3: CASSEPRGGQTDTQYF. The CDR3 coding sequence is TGTGCCAGCAGTGAACCACGTGGGGGGCAAACAGATACGCAGTATTTT.

The J gene is TRBJ2-7, the V gene TRBV20-1, with D possibly TRBD1 on 6 matching bases. The CDR3 is 14 residues long. From germline, CDR1 is DFQATT and CDR2 SNEGSKA (reference sequence). The ends were cut back, 6 bases at V and 2 bases at J, with 17 bases in the middle. As DNA, the CDR3 is TGCAGTGCAAGACCTACGGGACAAACCTACGAGCAGTACTTC. Residues: CSARPTGQTYEQYF.